A selection of T cell receptor beta chains follows, all from one sample in a study of shared clonotypes between healthy human individuals. Clones were sequenced by immunoSEQ multiplex PCR, and TCRdb holds only the in-frame ones, with some missing. The sample has roughly 500,000 clones, about four fifths seen once; the top ten hold approximately 13%. The sample consisted of PBMCs. The receptors were sampled from a woman aged 40-49 years in good health. Some clones in this sample may be carry-over from other donors' samples. The CDR3 runs from the conserved cysteine through the conserved F or W. The D gene is left open where the match is weak. Expanded clones are given a class, and other clones once, few, many or no size at all.

j_gene	d_gene	v_gene	abundance	CDR3nt	CDR3aa
TRBJ2-3	TRBD2	TRBV7-6	.	TGTGCCAGCAGCTTAGGCGGGAGATACCCCACAGATACGCAGTATTTT	CASSLGGRYPTDTQYF
TRBJ2-2	TRBD2	TRBV6-4	.	TGTGCCAGCAGTGAAGCGGGACCTAACACCGGGGAGCTGTTTTTT	CASSEAGPNTGELFF
TRBJ1-4	.	TRBV19	.	TGTGCCAGTAGTATCCGAGGGTTCGGTGAAAAACTGTTTTTT	CASSIRGFGEKLFF
TRBJ2-2	.	TRBV28	.	TGTGCCAGCAGCCGCACGGGAGACGTTGGCGGGGAGCTGTTTTTT	CASSRTGDVGGELFF
TRBJ2-1	TRBD2	TRBV5-1	.	TGCGCCAGCAGCACCCGGACTAGCGGGAGGGCCGTGGGGGAAAATGAGCAGTTCTTC	CASSTRTSGRAVGENEQFF
TRBJ2-7	.	TRBV6-1	.	TGTGCCAGCGCGACCTCCGGCTCTCGCTACGAGCAGTACTTC	CASATSGSRYEQYF
TRBJ2-3	.	TRBV5-1	.	TGCGCCAGCAGCTTCGTTCAAATGGCGGATACGCAGTATTTT	CASSFVQMADTQYF
TRBJ2-3	TRBD2	TRBV10-3	.	TGTGCCATCAGTGTGGGGGGGTCAAACACAGATACGCAGTATTTT	CAISVGGSNTDTQYF
TRBJ1-1	.	TRBV19	.	TGTGCCAGTAGATCAAACACTGAAGCTTTCTTT	CASRSNTEAFF
TRBJ2-4	.	TRBV11-2	.	TGTGCCAGCAGCACTGGACCGAACAAAAACATTCAGTACTTC	CASSTGPNKNIQYF
TRBJ1-1	.	TRBV2	.	TGTGCCAGCAGTGAACAAGGGTTCACTGAAGCTTTCTTT	CASSEQGFTEAFF
TRBJ2-7	TRBD2	TRBV28	.	TGTGCCAGCAGGGGGGGACTAGACGAGCAGTACTTC	CASRGGLDEQYF
TRBJ2-5	.	TRBV16	.	TGTGCCAGCAGCCAATATGAGGTTTTGGGAGAGACCCAGTACTTC	CASSQYEVLGETQYF
TRBJ1-1	TRBD1	TRBV28	.	TGTGCCAGCAGTTTCCCCGGACAGGGGGGGACGATTGGGGTCTTT	CASSFPGQGGTIGVF
TRBJ2-1	.	TRBV19	.	TGTGCCAGTACTTTGGGACTGGCCCCTAGGGAGCAGTTCTTC	CASTLGLAPREQFF
TRBJ2-1	.	TRBV29-1	.	TGCAGCGTTGAGGATAGTCATAGCTCCTACAATGAGCAGTTCTTC	CSVEDSHSSYNEQFF
TRBJ1-3	TRBD1	TRBV18	.	TGTGCCAGCTCACCGCCCCTACGGGGACAGGCCTCTGGAAACACCATATATTTT	CASSPPLRGQASGNTIYF
TRBJ1-1	.	TRBV27	.	TGTGCCAGCGCCCCCCGGTGGAACACTGAAGCTTTCTTT	CASAPRWNTEAFF
TRBJ2-5	.	TRBV2	.	TGTGCCAGCATGAAGGGGTCCCAAGAGACCCAGTACTTC	CASMKGSQETQYF
TRBJ1-2	.	TRBV5-4	.	TGTGCCAGCAGCTTGGCCGGTGTGGCTGGCTACACCTTC	CASSLAGVAGYTF
TRBJ1-2	.	TRBV6-5	.	TGTGCCAGCAGTTACGAAAGGAACTATGGCTACACCTTC	CASSYERNYGYTF
TRBJ2-3	.	TRBV27	.	TGTGCCAGCAGTTTACGAAAGATCCCCACAGATACGCAGTATTTT	CASSLRKIPTDTQYF
TRBJ2-3	TRBD1	TRBV29-1	.	TGCAGCGTTCGACAGGGGGGCACAGATACGCAGTATTTT	CSVRQGGTDTQYF
TRBJ1-5	TRBD1	TRBV4-2	few	TGTGCCAGCAGCCAAGAAGACAGGGAGAGTCAGCCCCAGCATTTT	CASSQEDRESQPQHF
TRBJ2-5	TRBD1	TRBV6-6	.	TGTGCCAGCAGGCCGACAGGGGATCCCCAAGAGACCCAGTACTTC	CASRPTGDPQETQYF
TRBJ2-7	.	TRBV11-2	.	TGTGCCAGCAGCTCGACCGGGAGTGGCTTCGAGCAGTACTTC	CASSSTGSGFEQYF
TRBJ1-2	TRBD1	TRBV18	once	TGTGCCAGCTCACCATCGGGACAGGGGTTAACACGCTACACCTTC	CASSPSGQGLTRYTF
TRBJ1-4	.	TRBV5-4	.	TGTGCCAGCAGGTCAGGCGCAACTAATGAAAAACTGTTTTTT	CASRSGATNEKLFF
TRBJ2-7	TRBD1	TRBV10-3	.	TGTGCCATCAGCCCGACAGGGCACTACGAGCAGTACTTC	CAISPTGHYEQYF
TRBJ1-1	.	TRBV5-5	.	TGTGTCAGCAACCTATTGACAGGTAGTGAAGCTTTCTTT	CVSNLLTGSEAFF
TRBJ2-1	.	TRBV13	.	TGTGCCAGCAGCTTAGACACAGGGCTGAGCTCCTACAATGAGCAGTTCTTC	CASSLDTGLSSYNEQFF
TRBJ2-6	.	TRBV27	.	TGTGCCAGCAGTTTTAGTTCGCGGACAGCACGACTCGGGGCCAACGTCCTGACTTTC	CASSFSSRTARLGANVLTF
TRBJ2-1	TRBD2	TRBV4-1	.	TGCGCCAGCAGCCAAGGACTAGCGGGCGCTCGGTTCTTC	CASSQGLAGARFF
TRBJ2-7	.	TRBV7-9	many	TGTGCCAGCAGCCGGGGAGGGACAGCGGACTCCTACGAGCAGTACTTC	CASSRGGTADSYEQYF
TRBJ2-7	TRBD2	TRBV19	.	TGTGCCAGTAGCAATTACGGACTAGTCGAGCAGTACTTC	CASSNYGLVEQYF
TRBJ2-1	.	TRBV6-1	.	TGTGCCAGCAGTGAAGTCAGGGTGATGGGAACTGAGCAGTTCTTC	CASSEVRVMGTEQFF
TRBJ1-5	.	TRBV28	.	TGTGCCACCAAGGGGGGTCGGGTTAGCAATCAGCCCCAGCATTTT	CATKGGRVSNQPQHF
TRBJ2-3	.	TRBV18	.	TGTGCCAGCTCACCCCGTGAGGGCCTTGATACGCAGTATTTT	CASSPREGLDTQYF
TRBJ1-1	.	TRBV30	many	TGTGCCCGGAGGGTCGGGGGGGGAAGTGCGAACACTGAAGCTTTCTTT	CARRVGGGSANTEAFF
TRBJ2-5	.	TRBV7-9	.	TGTGCCAGCAGCTTTATCGTCCGGGGGGAGACCCAGTACTTC	CASSFIVRGETQYF